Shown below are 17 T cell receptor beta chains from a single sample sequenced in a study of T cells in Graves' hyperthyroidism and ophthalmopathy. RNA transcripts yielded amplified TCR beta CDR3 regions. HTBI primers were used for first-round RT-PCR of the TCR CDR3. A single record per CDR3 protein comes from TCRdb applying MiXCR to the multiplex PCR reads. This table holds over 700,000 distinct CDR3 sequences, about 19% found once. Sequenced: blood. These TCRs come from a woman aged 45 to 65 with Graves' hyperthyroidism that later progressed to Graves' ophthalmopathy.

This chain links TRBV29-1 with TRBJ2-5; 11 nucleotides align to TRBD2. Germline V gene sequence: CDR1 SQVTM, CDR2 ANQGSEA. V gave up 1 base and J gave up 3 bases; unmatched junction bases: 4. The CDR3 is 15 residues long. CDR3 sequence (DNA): TGCAGCGTTGAAGGGCTAGCGGGGGGAAAAGAGACCCAGTACTTC. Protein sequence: CSVEGLAGGKETQYF. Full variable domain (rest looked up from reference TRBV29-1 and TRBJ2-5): SAVISQKPSRDICQRGTSLTIQCQVDSQVTMMFWYRQQPGQSLTLIATANQGSEATYESGFVIDKFPISRPNLTFSTLTVSNMSPEDSSIYLCSVEGLAGGKETQYFGPGTRLLVL.

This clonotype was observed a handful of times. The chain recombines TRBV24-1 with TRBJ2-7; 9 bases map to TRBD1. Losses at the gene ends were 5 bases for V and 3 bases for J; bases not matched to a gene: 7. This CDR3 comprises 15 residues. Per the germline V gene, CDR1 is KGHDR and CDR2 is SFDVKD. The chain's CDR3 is CATSGTGQGFYEQYF. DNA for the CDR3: TGTGCCACCAGTGGCACGGGACAGGGCTTCTACGAGCAGTACTTC.

CDR3 sequence: CATSRGQDEQFF. DNA for the CDR3: TGTGCCACCAGCAGAGGGCAAGATGAGCAGTTCTTC. This chain joins TRBV15 and TRBJ2-1; no definite D call. Germline CDR1 reads LNHNV; CDR2 reads YYDKDF (reference sequence). V dropped 1 base and J dropped 8 bases, with 6 bases sitting between them. The CDR3 extends over 12 amino acids.

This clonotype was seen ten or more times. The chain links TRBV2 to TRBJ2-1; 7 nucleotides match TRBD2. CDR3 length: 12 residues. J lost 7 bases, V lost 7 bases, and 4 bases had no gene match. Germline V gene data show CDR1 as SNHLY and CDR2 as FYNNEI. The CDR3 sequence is CASKRGGNEQFF. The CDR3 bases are TGTGCCAGCAAGCGGGGTGGAAATGAGCAGTTCTTC.

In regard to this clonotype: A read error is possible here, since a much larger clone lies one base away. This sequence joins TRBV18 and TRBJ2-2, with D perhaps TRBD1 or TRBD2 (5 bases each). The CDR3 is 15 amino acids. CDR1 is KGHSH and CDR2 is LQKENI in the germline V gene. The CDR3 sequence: CASSPRGPNTGEPFF. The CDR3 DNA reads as TGTGCCAGCTCACCACGGGGCCCGAACACCGGGGAGCCGTTTTTT.

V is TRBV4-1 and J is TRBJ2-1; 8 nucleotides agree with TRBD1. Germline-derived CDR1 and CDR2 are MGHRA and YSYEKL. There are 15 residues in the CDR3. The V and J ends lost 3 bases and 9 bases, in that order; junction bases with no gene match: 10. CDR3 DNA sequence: TGCGCCAGCAGCCAGGATGACAGGACAGGGAGTGAGCAGTTCTTC. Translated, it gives CASSQDDRTGSEQFF.

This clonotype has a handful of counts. CDR3 DNA: TGTGCCAGCAGCCCGAGAACACCAAGGCCAGATACGCAGTATTTT. Its translation: CASSPRTPRPDTQYF. This rearrangement joins TRBV5-6 to TRBJ2-3; unclear D gene. The CDR3 sequence is 15 residues long. V shed 4 bases and J shed 4 bases, with 16 bases lying between them. The germline gives CDR1 SGHDT, CDR2 YYEEEE.

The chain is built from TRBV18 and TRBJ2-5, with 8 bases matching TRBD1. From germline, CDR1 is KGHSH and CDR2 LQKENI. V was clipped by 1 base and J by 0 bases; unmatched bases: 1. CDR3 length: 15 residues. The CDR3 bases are TGTGCCAGCTCACCACAACAGGGGGACCAAGAGACCCAGTACTTC. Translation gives CASSPQQGDQETQYF. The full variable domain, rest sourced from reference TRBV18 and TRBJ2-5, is NAGVMQNPRHLVRRRGQEARLRCSPMKGHSHVYWYRQLPEEGLKFMVYLQKENIIDESGMPKERFSAEFPKEGPSILRIQQVVRGDSAAYFCASSPQQGDQETQYFGPGTRLLVL.

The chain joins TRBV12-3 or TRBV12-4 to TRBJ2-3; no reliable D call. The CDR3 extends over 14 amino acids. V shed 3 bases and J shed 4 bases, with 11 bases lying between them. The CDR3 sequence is CASSLSLSPDTQYF. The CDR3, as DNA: TGTGCCAGCAGTTTGTCGCTTTCCCCAGATACGCAGTATTTT.

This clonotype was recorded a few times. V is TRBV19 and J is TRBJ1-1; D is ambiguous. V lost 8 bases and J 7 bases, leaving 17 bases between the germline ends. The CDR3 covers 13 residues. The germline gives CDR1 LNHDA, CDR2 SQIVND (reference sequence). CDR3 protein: CASWGRRQIEAFF. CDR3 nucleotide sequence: TGTGCCAGTTGGGGTCGAAGGCAAATTGAAGCTTTCTTT.

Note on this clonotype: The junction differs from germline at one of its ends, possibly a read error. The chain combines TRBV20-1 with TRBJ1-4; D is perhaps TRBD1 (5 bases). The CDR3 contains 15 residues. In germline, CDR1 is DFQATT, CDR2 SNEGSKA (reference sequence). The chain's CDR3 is CSARVPFGGNERLFF. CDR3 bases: TGCAGTGCTAGAGTCCCCTTCGGGGGTAATGAAAGACTGTTTTTT.

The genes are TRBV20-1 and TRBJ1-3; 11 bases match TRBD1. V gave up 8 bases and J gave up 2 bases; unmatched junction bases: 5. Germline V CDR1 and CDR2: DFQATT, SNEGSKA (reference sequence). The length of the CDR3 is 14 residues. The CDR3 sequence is CSLSGQGAGNTIYF. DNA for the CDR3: TGCAGTCTATCGGGACAGGGGGCTGGAAACACCATATATTTT.

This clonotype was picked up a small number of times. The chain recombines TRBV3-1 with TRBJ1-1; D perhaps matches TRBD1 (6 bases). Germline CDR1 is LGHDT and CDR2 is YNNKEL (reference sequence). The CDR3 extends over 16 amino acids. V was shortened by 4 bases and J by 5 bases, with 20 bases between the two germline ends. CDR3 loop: CASSLTGSREGTEAFF. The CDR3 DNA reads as TGTGCCAGCAGCCTAACAGGGTCTCGTGAGGGGACTGAAGCTTTCTTT.

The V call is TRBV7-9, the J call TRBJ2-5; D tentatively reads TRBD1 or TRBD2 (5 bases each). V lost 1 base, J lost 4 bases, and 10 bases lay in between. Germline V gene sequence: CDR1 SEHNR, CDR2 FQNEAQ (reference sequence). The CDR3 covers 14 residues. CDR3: CASSLVGTSETQYF. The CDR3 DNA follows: TGTGCCAGCAGCTTAGTAGGGACCTCAGAGACCCAGTACTTC.

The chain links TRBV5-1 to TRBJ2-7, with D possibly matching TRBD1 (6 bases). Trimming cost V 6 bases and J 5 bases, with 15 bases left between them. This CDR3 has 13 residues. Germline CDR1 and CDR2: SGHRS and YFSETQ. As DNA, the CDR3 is TGCGCCAGCACCCGAGGGGGTAAGGACGAGCAGTACTTC. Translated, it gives CASTRGGKDEQYF.

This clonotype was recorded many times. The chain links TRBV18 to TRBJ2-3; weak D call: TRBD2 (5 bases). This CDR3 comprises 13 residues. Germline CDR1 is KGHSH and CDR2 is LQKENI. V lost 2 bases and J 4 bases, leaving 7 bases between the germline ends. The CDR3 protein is CASSPTGSDTQYF. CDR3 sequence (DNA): TGTGCCAGCTCACCAACGGGGTCAGATACGCAGTATTTT.

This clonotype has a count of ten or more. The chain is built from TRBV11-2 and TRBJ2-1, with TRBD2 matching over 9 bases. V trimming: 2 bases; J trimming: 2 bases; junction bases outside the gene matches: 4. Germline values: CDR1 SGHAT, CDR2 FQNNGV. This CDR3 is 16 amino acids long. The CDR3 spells CASSLLERGAYNEQFF. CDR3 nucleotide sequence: TGTGCCAGCAGCTTATTGGAGCGGGGGGCCTACAATGAGCAGTTCTTC.